The 5 T cell receptor beta chains reported below all come from one sample, sequenced in a study of T cells in Graves' hyperthyroidism and ophthalmopathy. There were TCR beta CDR3 regions amplified from RNA transcripts. A set of HTBI primers served as the primers for a first-round RT-PCR of the TCR CDR3. TCRdb independently ran MiXCR on the multiplex PCR reads; one entry per CDR3 protein. The sample lists under 300,000 distinct CDR3 sequences; around a quarter were seen once. Sequencing input: blood. Receptors originate from a man aged 40-49 years with Graves' hyperthyroidism that later progressed to Graves' ophthalmopathy.

This clonotype showed up many times. The chain joins TRBV6-4 to TRBJ2-2, with D uncertain. CDR3 length equals 12 residues. Per the germline V gene, CDR1 is MRHNA and CDR2 is SNTAGT. Trimming removed 4 bases at V and 8 bases at J, with 8 bases between. The CDR3 protein is CASSGPRGELFF. The CDR3 bases are TGTGCCAGCAGTGGGCCTAGAGGGGAGCTGTTTTTT.

This clonotype was picked up many times. This chain links TRBV6-1 with TRBJ2-2; D call uncertain. Trimming left V 7 bases short and J 5 bases short, with 11 bases between. Germline V gives CDR1 MNHNS, CDR2 SASEGT. The CDR3 totals 13 residues. The CDR3 sequence is CASNLQRTGELFF. The DNA of the CDR3 is TGTGCCAGCAACCTTCAACGAACCGGGGAGCTGTTTTTT.

This rearrangement joins TRBV6-1 to TRBJ1-1; no reliable D call. The V gene lost 6 bases and the J gene lost 5 bases, with 16 bases spanning the gap. Germline values: CDR1 MNHNS, CDR2 SASEGT. The CDR3 length is 14 residues. The CDR3 DNA sequence: TGTGCCAGCAGCCCCTCACCCGGTAGAACTGAAGCTTTCTTT. Amino acids: CASSPSPGRTEAFF.

The V call is TRBV6-5, the J call TRBJ1-1, with 8 bases that match TRBD1. CDR1 is MNHEY, CDR2 SVGAGI, per germline. The CDR3 has 15 residues. V lost 0 bases to trimming and J lost 6 bases; unmatched junction nucleotides: 6. CDR3 loop: CASSYSSQGAAEAFF. As DNA, the CDR3 is TGTGCCAGCAGTTACTCGAGTCAGGGGGCGGCTGAAGCTTTCTTT.

This clonotype has at least ten counts. The rearrangement links TRBV5-1 to TRBJ1-2; D not resolved. Germline V gives CDR1 SGHRS, CDR2 YFSETQ. The CDR3 has 14 residues. The germline V and J ends were trimmed by 0 bases and 4 bases, with 10 bases remaining between them. The CDR3 nucleotides are TGCGCCAGCAGCTTGGGAGAGGGCGTCTATGGCTACACCTTC. Its translation is CASSLGEGVYGYTF.